This T cell receptor (beta chain) was sequenced during a study of vaccination effects on CD4 cells after COVID-19. Study details: Either the BNT162b2 or mRNA-1273 vaccine was given to participants in two doses. At 16 days and one week before vaccination, a couple of convalescent patients gave samples. Study observations and caveats: After vaccination, at late timepoints, clones induced by infection and by vaccine contracted markedly. Most post-vaccine spike-reactive clones in convalescents were new, not infection-derived.

Under the ViraFEST assay, PBMC were stimulated with viral peptide pools so that antigen-specific CD4+ T cells expanded. Sequencing was performed afterwards. Researchers isolated CD4+ T cells once approximately eleven days of culture had elapsed. Infection dated between March and December 2020, before the Alpha, Beta and Delta variants reached the United States. Germline lookup yields CDR1 SGHDT and CDR2 YYEEEE. This CDR3 has 14 amino acids. V was trimmed by 2 bases and J by 4 bases, leaving 11 bases between them. This table comes from immunoSEQ multiplex PCR, and its TCRdb copy is limited to in-frame clones, with some not included. The sample yields approximately 19,000 clones, under 75% seen once. In the case of this clone: Its antigen is not identified.

The V gene is TRBV5-6, the J gene TRBJ2-3; D not certain. The clonotype comes from a human donor who had a prior SARS-CoV-2 infection. Sequencing was performed on CD4+ T cells from PBMCs cultured with a peptide pool, taken before COVID-19 vaccination. DNA for the CDR3: TGTGCCAGCAGCTTTTCGGCGAGTGCAGATACGCAGTATTTT. Protein sequence: CASSFSASADTQYF.